This section outlines one TCR beta chain sequence together with its context. What it binds is not known. Following a re-call of the 5' RACE reads, TCRdb has one entry per CDR3 protein and lacks DNA. The sample has 400,000 or so distinct CDR3 sequences. The CDR3 sequence is 13 residues long. Germline V CDR1 and CDR2: SQVTM, ANQGSEA. This sample is drawn from a study of T cells expressing NK-cell markers. Study-wide results and limits: The CD3+CD56-NKG2C+ fraction of several donors was also led by these clonotypes.

This sequence was found in a woman aged 50 to 60 in good health. This chain joins TRBV29-1 and TRBJ1-1; the D call of TRBD1 rests on TCRdb alone, since no DNA is present to check it. The source material was blood T cells: a sorted CD56 or NKG2C T cell subset, CD4+ or CD8+ T cells, or bulk PBMC T cells (not recorded which). The chain's CDR3 is CSVDRDTGTEAFF.